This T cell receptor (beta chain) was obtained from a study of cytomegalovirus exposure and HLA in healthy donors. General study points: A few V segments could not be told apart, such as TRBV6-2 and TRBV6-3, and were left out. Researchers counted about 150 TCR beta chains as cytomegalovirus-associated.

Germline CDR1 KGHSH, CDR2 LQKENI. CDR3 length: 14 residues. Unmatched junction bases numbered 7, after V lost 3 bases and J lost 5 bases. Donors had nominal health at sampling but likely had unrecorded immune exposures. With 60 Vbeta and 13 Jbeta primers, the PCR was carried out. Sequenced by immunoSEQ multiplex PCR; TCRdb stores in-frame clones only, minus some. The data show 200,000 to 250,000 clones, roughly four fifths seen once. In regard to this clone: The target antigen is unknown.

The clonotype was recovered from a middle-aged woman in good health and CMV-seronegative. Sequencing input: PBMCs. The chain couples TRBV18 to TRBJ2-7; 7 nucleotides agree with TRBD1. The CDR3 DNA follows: TGTGCCAGCTCACCCCAGAGACAGGGAGACGAGCAGTACTTC. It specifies CASSPQRQGDEQYF.